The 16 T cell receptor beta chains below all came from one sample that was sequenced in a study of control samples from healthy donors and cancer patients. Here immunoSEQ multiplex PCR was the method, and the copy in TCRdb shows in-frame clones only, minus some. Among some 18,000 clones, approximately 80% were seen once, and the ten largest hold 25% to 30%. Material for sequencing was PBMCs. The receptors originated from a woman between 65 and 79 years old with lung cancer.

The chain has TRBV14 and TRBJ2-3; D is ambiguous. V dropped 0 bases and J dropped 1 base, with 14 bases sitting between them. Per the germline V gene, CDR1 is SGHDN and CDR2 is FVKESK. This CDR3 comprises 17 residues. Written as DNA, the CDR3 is TGTGCCAGCAGCCAAGATGAACGGTGGGCCGGCACAGATACGCAGTATTTT. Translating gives CASSQDERWAGTDTQYF.

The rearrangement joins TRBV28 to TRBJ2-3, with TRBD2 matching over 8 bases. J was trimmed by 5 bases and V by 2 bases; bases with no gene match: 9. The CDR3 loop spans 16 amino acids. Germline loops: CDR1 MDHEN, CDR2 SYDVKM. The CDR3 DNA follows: TGTGCCAGCAGTTTAAAAACCCTAGCGGGTCAAGATACGCAGTATTTT. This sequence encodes CASSLKTLAGQDTQYF.

The CDR3 nucleotides are TGTGCCAGCAGCCGAGGGACTAGCGGCCGATCTAGCACAGATACGCAGTATTTT. Its translation is CASSRGTSGRSSTDTQYF. The chain has TRBV7-9 and TRBJ2-3; TRBD2 matches 11 bases. Looked up from germline, CDR1 is SEHNR and CDR2 is FQNEAQ (reference sequence). The junction had 10 bases not matched to a gene; V was cut back by 5 bases and J by 0 bases. The CDR3 is 18 residues long.

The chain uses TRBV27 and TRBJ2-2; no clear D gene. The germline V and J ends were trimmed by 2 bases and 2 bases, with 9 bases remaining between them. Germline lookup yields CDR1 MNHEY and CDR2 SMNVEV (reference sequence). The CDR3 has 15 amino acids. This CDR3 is CASSLKGHNTGELFF. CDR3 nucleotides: TGTGCCAGCAGTTTAAAAGGGCACAACACCGGGGAGCTGTTTTTT.

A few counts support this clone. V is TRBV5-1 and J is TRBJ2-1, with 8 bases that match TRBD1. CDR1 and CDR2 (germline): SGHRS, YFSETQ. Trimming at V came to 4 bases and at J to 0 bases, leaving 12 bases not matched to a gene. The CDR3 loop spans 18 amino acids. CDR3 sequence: CASSDQPTGASSYNEQFF. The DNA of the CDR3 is TGCGCCAGCAGCGACCAACCGACAGGGGCTAGCTCCTACAATGAGCAGTTCTTC.

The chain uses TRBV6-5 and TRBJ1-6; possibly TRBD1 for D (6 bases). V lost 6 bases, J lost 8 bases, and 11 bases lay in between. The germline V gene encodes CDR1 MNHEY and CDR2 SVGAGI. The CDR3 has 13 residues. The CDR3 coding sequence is TGTGCCAGCAGAGCCAGGGGAGATTCACCCCTCCACTTT. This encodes CASRARGDSPLHF.

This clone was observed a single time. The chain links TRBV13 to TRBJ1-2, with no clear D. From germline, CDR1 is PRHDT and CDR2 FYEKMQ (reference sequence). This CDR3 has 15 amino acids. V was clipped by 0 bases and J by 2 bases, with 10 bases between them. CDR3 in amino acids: CASSLGIGQNYGYTF. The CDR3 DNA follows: TGTGCCAGCAGCTTAGGAATCGGGCAGAACTATGGCTACACCTTC.

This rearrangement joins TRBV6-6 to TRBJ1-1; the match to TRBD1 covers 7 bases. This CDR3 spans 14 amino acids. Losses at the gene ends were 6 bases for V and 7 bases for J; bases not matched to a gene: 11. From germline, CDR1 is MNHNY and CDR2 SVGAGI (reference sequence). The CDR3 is CASRFNRGEGEAFF. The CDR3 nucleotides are TGTGCCAGCAGGTTCAACAGGGGCGAAGGTGAAGCTTTCTTT.

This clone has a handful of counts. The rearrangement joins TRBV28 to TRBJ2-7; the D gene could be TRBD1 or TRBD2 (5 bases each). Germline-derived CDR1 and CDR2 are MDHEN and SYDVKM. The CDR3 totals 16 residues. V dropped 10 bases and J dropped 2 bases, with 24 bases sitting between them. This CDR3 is CAIQSIGTASPYEQYF. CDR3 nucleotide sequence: TGTGCCATCCAATCGATTGGGACCGCCAGCCCCTACGAGCAGTACTTC.

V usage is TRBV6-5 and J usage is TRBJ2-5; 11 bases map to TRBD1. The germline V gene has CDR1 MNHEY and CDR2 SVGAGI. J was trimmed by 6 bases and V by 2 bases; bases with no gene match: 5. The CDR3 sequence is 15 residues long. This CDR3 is CASSYRDRGDKTQYF. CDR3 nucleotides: TGTGCCAGCAGTTACCGGGACAGGGGGGACAAGACCCAGTACTTC.

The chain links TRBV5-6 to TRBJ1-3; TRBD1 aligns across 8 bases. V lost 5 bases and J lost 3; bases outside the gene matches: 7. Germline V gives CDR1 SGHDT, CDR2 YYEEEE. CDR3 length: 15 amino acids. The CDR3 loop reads CASRSRTGSGNTIYF. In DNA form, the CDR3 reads TGTGCCAGCAGGTCCAGGACAGGGAGTGGAAACACCATATATTTT.

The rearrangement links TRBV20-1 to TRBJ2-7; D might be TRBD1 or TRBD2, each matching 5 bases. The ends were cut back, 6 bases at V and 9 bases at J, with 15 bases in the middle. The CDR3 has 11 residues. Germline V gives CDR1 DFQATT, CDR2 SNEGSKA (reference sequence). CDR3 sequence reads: CSAPGRWGQYF. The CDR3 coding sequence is TGCAGTGCCCCGGGACGGTGGGGGCAGTACTTC.

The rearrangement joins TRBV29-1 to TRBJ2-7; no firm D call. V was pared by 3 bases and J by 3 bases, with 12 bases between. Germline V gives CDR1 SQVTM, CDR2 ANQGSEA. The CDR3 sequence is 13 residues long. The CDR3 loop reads CSVEGGTFYEQYF. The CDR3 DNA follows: TGCAGCGTTGAGGGCGGCACTTTCTACGAGCAGTACTTC.

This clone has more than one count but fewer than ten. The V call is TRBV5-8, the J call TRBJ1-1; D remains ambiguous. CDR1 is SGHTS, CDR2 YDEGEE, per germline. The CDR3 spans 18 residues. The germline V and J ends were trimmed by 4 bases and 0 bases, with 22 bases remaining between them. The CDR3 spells CASSLYLRLLPMNTEAFF. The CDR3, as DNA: TGTGCCAGCAGCCTTTACCTTCGACTCCTTCCCATGAACACTGAAGCTTTCTTT.

The CDR3 coding sequence is TGTGCCAGCTCTGGTGGCAATCAGCCCCAGCATTTT. Amino acids: CASSGGNQPQHF. The chain couples TRBV18 to TRBJ1-5; D uncertain. Germline CDR1 and CDR2: KGHSH and LQKENI. The ends were cut back, 6 bases at V and 2 bases at J, with 5 bases in the middle. CDR3 length: 12 amino acids.

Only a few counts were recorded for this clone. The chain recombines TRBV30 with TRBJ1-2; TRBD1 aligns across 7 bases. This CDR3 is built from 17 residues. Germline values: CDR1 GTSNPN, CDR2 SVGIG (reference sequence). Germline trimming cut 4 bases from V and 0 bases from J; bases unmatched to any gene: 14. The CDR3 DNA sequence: TGTGCCTGGAACCTCCGGGACAGCTATACATCTAACTATGGCTACACCTTC. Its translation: CAWNLRDSYTSNYGYTF.